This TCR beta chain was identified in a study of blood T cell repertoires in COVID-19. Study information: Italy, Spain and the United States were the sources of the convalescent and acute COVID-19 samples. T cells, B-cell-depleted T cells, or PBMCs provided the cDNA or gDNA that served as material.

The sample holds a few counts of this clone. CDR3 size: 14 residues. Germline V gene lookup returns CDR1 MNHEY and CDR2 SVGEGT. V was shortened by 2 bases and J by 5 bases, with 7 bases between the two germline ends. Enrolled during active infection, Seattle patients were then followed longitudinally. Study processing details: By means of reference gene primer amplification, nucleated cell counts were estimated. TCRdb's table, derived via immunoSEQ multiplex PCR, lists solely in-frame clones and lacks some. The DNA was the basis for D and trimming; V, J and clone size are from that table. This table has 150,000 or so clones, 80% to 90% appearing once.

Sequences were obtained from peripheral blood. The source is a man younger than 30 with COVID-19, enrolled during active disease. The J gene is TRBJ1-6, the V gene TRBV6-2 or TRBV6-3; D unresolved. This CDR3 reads CASSYGQDNSPLHF. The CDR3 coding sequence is TGTGCCAGCAGTTACGGGCAGGATAATTCACCCCTCCACTTT.